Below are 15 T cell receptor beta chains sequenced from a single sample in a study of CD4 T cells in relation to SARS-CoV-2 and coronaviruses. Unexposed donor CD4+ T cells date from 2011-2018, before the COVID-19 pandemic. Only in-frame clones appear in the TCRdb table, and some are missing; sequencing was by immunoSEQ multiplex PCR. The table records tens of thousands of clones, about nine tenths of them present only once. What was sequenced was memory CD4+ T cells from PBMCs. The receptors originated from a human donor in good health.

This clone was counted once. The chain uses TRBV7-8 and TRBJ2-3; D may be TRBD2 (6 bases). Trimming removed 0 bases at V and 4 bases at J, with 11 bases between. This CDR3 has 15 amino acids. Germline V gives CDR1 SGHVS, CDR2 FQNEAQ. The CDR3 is CASSLAGGIPDTQYF. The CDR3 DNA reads TGTGCCAGCAGCTTAGCAGGCGGGATCCCAGATACGCAGTATTTT.

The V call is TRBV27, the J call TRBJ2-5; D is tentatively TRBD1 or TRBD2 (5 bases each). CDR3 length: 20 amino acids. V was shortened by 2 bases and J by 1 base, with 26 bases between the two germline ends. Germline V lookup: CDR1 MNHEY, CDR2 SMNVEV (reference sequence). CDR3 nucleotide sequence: TGTGCCAGCAGTTTACGCGGGTACCAAGTGGGGCAAAGGGGCCAAGAGACCCAGTACTTC. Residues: CASSLRGYQVGQRGQETQYF.

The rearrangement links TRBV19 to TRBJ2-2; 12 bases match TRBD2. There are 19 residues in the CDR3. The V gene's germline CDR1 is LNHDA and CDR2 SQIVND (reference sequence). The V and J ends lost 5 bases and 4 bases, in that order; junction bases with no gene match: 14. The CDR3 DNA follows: TGTGCCAGTAGTTCCTCCGGGACTAGCGGGTCATTCGCCACCGGGGAGCTGTTTTTT. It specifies CASSSSGTSGSFATGELFF.

CDR3 region: CASTGGAGADTQYF. The CDR3 region has the DNA TGTGCCAGTACAGGGGGCGCTGGGGCAGATACGCAGTATTTT. The J gene is TRBJ2-3, the V gene TRBV19, with 8 bases lining up with TRBD1. Germline V gene data show CDR1 as LNHDA and CDR2 as SQIVND (reference sequence). The CDR3 sequence is 14 residues long. V shed 7 bases and J 4 bases; nucleotides not matched to a gene: 7.

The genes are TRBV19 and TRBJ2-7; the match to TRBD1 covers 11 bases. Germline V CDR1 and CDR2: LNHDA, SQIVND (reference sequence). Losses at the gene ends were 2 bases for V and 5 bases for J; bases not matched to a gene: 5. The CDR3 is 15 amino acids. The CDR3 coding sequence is TGTGCCAGTAGTATAACCGGGACAGGGGGTAACGAGCAGTACTTC. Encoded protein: CASSITGTGGNEQYF. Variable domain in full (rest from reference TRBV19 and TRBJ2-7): DGGITQSPKYLFRKEGQNVTLSCEQNLNHDAMYWYRQDPGQGLRLIYYSQIVNDFQKGDIAEGYSVSREKKESFPLTVTSAQKNPTAFYLCASSITGTGGNEQYFGPGTRLTVT.

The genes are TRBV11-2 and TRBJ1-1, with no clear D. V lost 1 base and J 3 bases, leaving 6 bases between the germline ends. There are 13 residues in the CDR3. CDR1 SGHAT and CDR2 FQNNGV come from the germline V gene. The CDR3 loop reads CASSLVLDTEAFF. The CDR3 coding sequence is TGTGCCAGCAGCTTAGTGCTGGACACTGAAGCTTTCTTT.

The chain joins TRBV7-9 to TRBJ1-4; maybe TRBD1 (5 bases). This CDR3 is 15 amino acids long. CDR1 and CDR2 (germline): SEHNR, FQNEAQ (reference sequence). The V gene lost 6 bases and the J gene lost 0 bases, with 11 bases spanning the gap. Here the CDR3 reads CASRGPGATNEKLFF. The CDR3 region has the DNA TGTGCCAGCAGGGGGCCCGGGGCAACTAATGAAAAACTGTTTTTT.

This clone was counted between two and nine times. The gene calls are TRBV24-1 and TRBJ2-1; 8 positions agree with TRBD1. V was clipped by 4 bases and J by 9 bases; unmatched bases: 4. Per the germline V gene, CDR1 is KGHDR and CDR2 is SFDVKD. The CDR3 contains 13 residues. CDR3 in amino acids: CATSDWTGFEQFF. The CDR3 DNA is TGTGCCACCAGTGACTGGACAGGGTTTGAGCAGTTCTTC.

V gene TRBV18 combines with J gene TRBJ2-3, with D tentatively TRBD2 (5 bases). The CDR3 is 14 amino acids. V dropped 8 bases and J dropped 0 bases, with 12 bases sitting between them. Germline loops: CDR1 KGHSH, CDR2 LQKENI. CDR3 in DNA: TGTGCCAGCCGGGCGGGCAGGAGCACAGATACGCAGTATTTT. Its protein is CASRAGRSTDTQYF.

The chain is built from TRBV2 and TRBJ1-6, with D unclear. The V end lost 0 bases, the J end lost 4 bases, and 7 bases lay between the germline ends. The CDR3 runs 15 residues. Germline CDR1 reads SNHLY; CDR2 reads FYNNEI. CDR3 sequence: CASSEALRYNSPLHF. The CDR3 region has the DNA TGTGCCAGCAGTGAAGCTTTAAGATATAATTCACCCCTCCACTTT.

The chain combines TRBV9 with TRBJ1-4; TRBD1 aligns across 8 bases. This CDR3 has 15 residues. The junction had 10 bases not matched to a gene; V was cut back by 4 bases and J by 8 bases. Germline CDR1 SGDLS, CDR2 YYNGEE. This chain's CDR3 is CASSPRQGREEKLFF. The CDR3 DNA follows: TGTGCCAGCAGCCCGAGACAGGGGAGGGAGGAAAAACTGTTTTTT.

The CDR3: CASSPRLAGSYNEQFF. In DNA form, the CDR3 reads TGTGCCAGCAGTCCGAGACTAGCGGGCTCCTACAATGAGCAGTTCTTC. The chain is built from TRBV27 and TRBJ2-1; 10 bases line up with TRBD2. The CDR3 totals 16 residues. J lost 0 bases, V lost 5 bases, and 4 bases had no gene match. Germline V gene lookup returns CDR1 MNHEY and CDR2 SMNVEV (reference sequence).

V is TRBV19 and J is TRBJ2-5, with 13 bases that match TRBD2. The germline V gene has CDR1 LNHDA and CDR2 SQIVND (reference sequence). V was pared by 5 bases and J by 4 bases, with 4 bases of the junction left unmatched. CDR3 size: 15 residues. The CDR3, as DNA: TGTGCCAGTAGTCCTAGACTAGCGGGAGGAGAGACCCAGTACTTC. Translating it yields CASSPRLAGGETQYF.

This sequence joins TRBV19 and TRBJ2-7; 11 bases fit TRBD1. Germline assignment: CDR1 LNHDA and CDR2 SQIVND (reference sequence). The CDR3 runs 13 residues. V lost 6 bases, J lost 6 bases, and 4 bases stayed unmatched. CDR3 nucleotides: TGTGCCAGTAGATCCGGGACAGGGGGCGAGCAGTACTTC. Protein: CASRSGTGGEQYF.

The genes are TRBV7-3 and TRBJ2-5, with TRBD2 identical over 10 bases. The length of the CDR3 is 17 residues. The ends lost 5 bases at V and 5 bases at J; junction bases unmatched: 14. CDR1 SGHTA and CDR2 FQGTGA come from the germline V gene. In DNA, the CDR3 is TGTGCCAGCAGCCCGACCGCTCCAGCGGGAGGGGGGGAGACCCAGTACTTC. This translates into CASSPTAPAGGGETQYF.